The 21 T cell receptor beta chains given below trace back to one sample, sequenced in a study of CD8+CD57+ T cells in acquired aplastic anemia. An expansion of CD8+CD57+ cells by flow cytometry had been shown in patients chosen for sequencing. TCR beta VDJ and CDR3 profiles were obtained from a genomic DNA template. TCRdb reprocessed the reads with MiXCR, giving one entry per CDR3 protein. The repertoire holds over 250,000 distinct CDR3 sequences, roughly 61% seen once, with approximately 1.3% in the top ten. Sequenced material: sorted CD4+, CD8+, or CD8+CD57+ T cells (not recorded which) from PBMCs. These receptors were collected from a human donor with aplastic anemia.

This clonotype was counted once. The CDR3 is CSARTGGDSPLHF. The CDR3 DNA reads TGCAGTGCTAGGACAGGGGGCGATTCACCCCTCCACTTT. This chain links TRBV20-1 with TRBJ1-6, with 10 bases identical to TRBD1. The germline V gene has CDR1 DFQATT and CDR2 SNEGSKA (reference sequence). J lost 8 bases, V lost 3 bases, and 1 base had no gene match. The length of the CDR3 is 13 residues.

CDR3 coding DNA: TGCAGTGCTAGACAGGGACTAGCCTACGAGCAGTACTTC. It encodes CSARQGLAYEQYF. The V call is TRBV20-1, the J call TRBJ2-7; 8 bases fit TRBD2. The CDR3 consists of 13 residues. J gave up 2 bases and V 2 bases, and 2 bases lay outside the gene matches. From germline, CDR1 is DFQATT and CDR2 SNEGSKA (reference sequence).

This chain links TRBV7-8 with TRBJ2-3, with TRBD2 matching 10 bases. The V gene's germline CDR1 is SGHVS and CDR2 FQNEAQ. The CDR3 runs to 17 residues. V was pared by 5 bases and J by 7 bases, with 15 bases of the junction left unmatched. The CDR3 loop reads CASSLGRTSGPQNTQYF. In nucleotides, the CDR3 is TGTGCCAGCAGCCTAGGACGGACTAGCGGACCACAAAATACGCAGTATTTT.

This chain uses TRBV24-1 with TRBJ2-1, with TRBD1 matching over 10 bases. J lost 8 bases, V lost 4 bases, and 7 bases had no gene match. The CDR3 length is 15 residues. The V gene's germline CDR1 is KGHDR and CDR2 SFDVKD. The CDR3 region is CATSETGTGADEQFF. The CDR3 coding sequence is TGTGCCACCAGTGAGACCGGGACAGGGGCCGATGAGCAGTTCTTC.

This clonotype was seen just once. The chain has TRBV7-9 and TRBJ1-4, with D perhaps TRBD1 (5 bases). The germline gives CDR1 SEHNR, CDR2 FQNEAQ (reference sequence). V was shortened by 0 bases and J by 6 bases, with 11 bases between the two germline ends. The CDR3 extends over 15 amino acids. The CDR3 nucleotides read TGTGCCAGCAGCTTAGCGGGGGTAGTCGATGAAAAACTGTTTTTT. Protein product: CASSLAGVVDEKLFF. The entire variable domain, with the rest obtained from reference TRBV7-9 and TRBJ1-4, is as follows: DTGVSQNPRHKITKRGQNVTFRCDPISEHNRLYWYRQTLGQGPEFLTYFQNEAQLEKSRLLSDRFSAERPKGSFSTLEIQRTEQGDSAMYLCASSLAGVVDEKLFFGSGTQLSVL.

The CDR3 DNA follows: TGTGCTAGTGGCCGAGGACAGGGGGATGGCTACACCTTC. As protein: CASGRGQGDGYTF. V and J are TRBV12-3 or TRBV12-4 and TRBJ1-2; 10 bases match TRBD1. The CDR3 totals 13 residues.

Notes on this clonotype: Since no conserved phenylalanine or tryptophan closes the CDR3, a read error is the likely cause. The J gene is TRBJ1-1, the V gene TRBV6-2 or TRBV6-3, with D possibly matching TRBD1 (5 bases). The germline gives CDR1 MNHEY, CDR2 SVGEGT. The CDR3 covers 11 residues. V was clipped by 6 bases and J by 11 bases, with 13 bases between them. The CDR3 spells CASSRQNEAFS. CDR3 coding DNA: TGTGCCAGCAGCAGACAGAATGAGGCTTTCTCT.

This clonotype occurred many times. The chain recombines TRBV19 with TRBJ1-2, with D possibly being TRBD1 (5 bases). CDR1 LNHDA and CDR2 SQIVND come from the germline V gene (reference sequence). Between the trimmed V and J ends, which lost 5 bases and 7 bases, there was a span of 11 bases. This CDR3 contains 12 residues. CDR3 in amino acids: CASSPQGLGYTF. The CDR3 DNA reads TGTGCCAGTAGTCCCCAGGGTCTTGGCTACACCTTC.

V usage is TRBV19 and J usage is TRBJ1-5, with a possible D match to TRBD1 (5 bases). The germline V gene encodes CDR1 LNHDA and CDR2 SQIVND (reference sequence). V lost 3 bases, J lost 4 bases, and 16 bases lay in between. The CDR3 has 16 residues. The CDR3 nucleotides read TGTGCCAGTAGTATCCAACTCGACAGACCAAATCAGCCCCAGCATTTT. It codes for CASSIQLDRPNQPQHF.

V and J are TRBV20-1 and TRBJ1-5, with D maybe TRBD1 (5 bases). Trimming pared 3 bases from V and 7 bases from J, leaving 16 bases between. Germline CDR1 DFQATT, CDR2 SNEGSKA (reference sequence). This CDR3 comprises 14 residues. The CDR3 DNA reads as TGCAGTGCTAGTGGGGCCCAAGTAAAGCAGCCCCAGCATTTT. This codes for CSASGAQVKQPQHF.

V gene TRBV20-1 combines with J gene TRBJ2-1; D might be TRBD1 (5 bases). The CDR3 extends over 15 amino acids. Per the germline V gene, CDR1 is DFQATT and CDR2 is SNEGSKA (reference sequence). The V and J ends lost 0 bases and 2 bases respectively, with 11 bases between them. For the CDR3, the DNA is TGCAGTGCTAGAGATCCAGGGTCCCCCTACAATGAGCAGTTCTTC. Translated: CSARDPGSPYNEQFF.

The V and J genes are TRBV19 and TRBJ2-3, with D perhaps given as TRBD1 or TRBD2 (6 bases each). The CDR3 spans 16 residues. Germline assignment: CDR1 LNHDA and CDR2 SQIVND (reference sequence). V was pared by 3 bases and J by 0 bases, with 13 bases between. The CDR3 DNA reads TGTGCCAGTAGTATCAGTCGGGGGCTCAGCACAGATACGCAGTATTTT. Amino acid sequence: CASSISRGLSTDTQYF.

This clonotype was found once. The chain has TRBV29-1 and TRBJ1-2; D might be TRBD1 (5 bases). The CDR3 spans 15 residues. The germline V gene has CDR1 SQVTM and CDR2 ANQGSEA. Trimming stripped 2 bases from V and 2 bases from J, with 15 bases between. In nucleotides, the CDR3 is TGCAGCGTTGAATTCATGACAGAGCTAAACTATGGCTACACCTTC. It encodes CSVEFMTELNYGYTF.

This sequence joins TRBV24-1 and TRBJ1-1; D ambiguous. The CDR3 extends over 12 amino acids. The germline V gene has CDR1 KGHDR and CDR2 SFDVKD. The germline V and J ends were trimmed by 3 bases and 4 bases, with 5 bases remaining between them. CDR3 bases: TGTGCCACCAGTGATCGAAGCACTGAAGCTTTCTTT. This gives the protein CATSDRSTEAFF.

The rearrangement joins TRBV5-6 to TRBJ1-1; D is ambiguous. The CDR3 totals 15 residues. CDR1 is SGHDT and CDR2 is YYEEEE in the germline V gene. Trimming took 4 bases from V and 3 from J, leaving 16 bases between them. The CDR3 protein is CASSPEADRDTEAFF. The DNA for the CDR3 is TGTGCCAGCAGCCCAGAGGCCGACCGGGACACTGAAGCTTTCTTT.

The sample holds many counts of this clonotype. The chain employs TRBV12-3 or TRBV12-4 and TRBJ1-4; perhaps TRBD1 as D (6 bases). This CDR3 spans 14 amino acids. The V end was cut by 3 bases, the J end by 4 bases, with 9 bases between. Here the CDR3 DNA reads TGTGCCAGCAGTTTTGGACAGCGTAATGAAAAACTGTTTTTT. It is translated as CASSFGQRNEKLFF.

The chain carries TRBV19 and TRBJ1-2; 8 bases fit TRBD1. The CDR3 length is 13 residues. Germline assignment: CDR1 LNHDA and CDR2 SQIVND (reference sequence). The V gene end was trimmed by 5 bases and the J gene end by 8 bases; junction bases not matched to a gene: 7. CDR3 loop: CASSPRTGSGYTF. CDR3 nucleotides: TGTGCCAGTAGTCCGAGGACAGGGAGCGGCTACACCTTC.

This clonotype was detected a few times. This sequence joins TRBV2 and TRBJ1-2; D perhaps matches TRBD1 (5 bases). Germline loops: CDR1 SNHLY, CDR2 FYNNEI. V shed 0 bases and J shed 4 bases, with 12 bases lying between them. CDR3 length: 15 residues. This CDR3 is CASSEAVGAPYGYTF. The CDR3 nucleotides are TGTGCCAGCAGTGAAGCAGTAGGGGCCCCCTATGGCTACACCTTC.

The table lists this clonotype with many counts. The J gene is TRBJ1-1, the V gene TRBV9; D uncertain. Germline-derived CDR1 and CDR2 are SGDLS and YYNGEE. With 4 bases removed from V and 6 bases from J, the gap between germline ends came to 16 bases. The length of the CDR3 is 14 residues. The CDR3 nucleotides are TGTGCCAGCAGCTTACGGGCCCTTGGCGCTGAAGCTTTCTTT. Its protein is CASSLRALGAEAFF. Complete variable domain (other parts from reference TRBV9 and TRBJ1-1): DSGVTQTPKHLITATGQRVTLRCSPRSGDLSVYWYQQSLDQGLQFLIQYYNGEERAKGNILERFSAQQFPDLHSELNLSSLELGDSALYFCASSLRALGAEAFFGQGTRLTVV.

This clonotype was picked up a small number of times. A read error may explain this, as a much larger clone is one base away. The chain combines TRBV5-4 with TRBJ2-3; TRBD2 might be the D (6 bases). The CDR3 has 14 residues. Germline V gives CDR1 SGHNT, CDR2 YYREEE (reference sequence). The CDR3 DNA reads TGTGCCAGCAGGGGGGGACTTTCCACAGATACGCGGTATTTT. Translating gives CASRGGLSTDTRYF.

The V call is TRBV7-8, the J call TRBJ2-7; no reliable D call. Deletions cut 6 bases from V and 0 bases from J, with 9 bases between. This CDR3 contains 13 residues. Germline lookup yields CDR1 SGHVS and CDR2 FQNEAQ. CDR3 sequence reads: CASSDRFSYEQYF. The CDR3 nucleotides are TGTGCCAGCAGTGATCGTTTCTCCTACGAGCAGTACTTC.